Below are 9 T cell receptor beta chains sequenced from a single sample in a study of OX40 agonist ivuxolimab in advanced cancers. The method was the immunoSEQ multiplex PCR assay. This is the immuneACCESS table as TCRdb keeps it, with only in-frame sequences that have V and J called. A part of the clones is gone; compared with another copy, unresolved V genes explain less than half, and the rest is unexplained. Within this sample are more than 80,000 clones, with approximately 94% of them counted one time only. Around 2.8% of the sample is in the top ten clones. This specimen consisted of CD4+ or CD8+ T cells sorted from blood, obtained in a trial of the OX40 agonist ivuxolimab. These receptor sequences come from an adult with an advanced solid tumor such as melanoma, head and neck, liver or kidney cancer.

The chain is built from TRBV5-6 and TRBJ2-5; D not certain. The end of the DNA aligns better with TRBJ2-7, so the J call may be wrong. The CDR3 totals 13 residues. Germline V lookup: CDR1 SGHDT, CDR2 YYEEEE. In nucleotides, the CDR3 is TGTGCCAGCAGCTTGGCCGTGAGGTACGAGCAGTACTTC. This sequence encodes CASSLAVRYEQYF.

V and J are TRBV27 and TRBJ1-2, with no clear D. This CDR3 contains 13 residues. Per the germline V gene, CDR1 is MNHEY and CDR2 is SMNVEV (reference sequence). Trimming left V 0 bases short and J 3 bases short, with 5 bases between. The chain's CDR3 is CASSLSPDYGYTF. For the CDR3, the DNA is TGTGCCAGCAGTTTATCCCCAGACTATGGCTACACCTTC.

The chain couples TRBV6-6 to TRBJ1-2; 7 bases fit TRBD1. Germline V lookup: CDR1 MNHNY, CDR2 SVGAGI (reference sequence). The length of the CDR3 is 16 residues. The ends lost 5 bases at V and 5 bases at J; junction bases unmatched: 14. The CDR3 nucleotides read TGTGCCAGCAGTACCGAGACAGGGCCCACGAGATATGGCTACACCTTC. Its translation is CASSTETGPTRYGYTF.

The J gene is TRBJ2-7, the V gene TRBV5-8; tentative D call: TRBD1 (5 bases). The germline V gene has CDR1 SGHTS and CDR2 YDEGEE. The V and J ends lost 5 bases and 0 bases respectively, with 6 bases between them. This CDR3 contains 12 residues. The DNA of the CDR3 is TGTGCCAGCAGGACAGACTCCTACGAGCAGTACTTC. Protein: CASRTDSYEQYF.

The chain links TRBV6-5 to TRBJ1-1; 8 nucleotides match TRBD1. CDR3 length equals 15 residues. Germline values: CDR1 MNHEY, CDR2 SVGAGI. J was trimmed by 4 bases and V by 6 bases; bases with no gene match: 10. CDR3 sequence: CASSKRQGPTTEAFF. The CDR3 DNA sequence: TGTGCCAGCAGCAAGCGACAGGGGCCGACCACTGAAGCTTTCTTT.

This chain joins TRBV5-1 and TRBJ1-1, with 7 bases lining up with TRBD1. Germline trimming cut 6 bases from V and 0 bases from J; bases unmatched to any gene: 11. CDR1 and CDR2 (germline): SGHRS, YFSETQ. The CDR3 consists of 16 residues. CDR3 loop: CASKIGGQSMNTEAFF. CDR3 bases: TGCGCCAGCAAAATCGGGGGACAGTCCATGAACACTGAAGCTTTCTTT.

This rearrangement joins TRBV9 to TRBJ2-3, with a weak D call TRBD1 (7 bases). This CDR3 has 17 amino acids. CDR1 SGDLS and CDR2 YYNGEE come from the germline V gene. The V and J ends lost 3 bases and 2 bases respectively, with 19 bases between them. As DNA, the CDR3 is TGTGCCAGCAGCGCCTCGGAGGGGGCCTATACCACAGATACGCAGTATTTT. It yields the protein CASSASEGAYTTDTQYF.

The chain uses TRBV29-1 and TRBJ2-1; no clear D. The germline V gene encodes CDR1 SQVTM and CDR2 ANQGSEA. The CDR3 spans 12 residues. V was clipped by 0 bases and J by 6 bases, with 6 bases between them. CDR3 in amino acids: CSVEESLNEQFF. The CDR3 DNA sequence: TGCAGCGTTGAAGAAAGCCTCAATGAGCAGTTCTTC.

The rearrangement joins TRBV14 to TRBJ1-2; D is unclear. V was clipped by 3 bases and J by 5 bases, with 16 bases between them. There are 15 residues in the CDR3. Germline V gene sequence: CDR1 SGHDN, CDR2 FVKESK. The CDR3 spells CASSHRDPTVYGYTF. CDR3 in DNA: TGTGCCAGCAGCCACCGAGACCCGACGGTGTATGGCTACACCTTC.